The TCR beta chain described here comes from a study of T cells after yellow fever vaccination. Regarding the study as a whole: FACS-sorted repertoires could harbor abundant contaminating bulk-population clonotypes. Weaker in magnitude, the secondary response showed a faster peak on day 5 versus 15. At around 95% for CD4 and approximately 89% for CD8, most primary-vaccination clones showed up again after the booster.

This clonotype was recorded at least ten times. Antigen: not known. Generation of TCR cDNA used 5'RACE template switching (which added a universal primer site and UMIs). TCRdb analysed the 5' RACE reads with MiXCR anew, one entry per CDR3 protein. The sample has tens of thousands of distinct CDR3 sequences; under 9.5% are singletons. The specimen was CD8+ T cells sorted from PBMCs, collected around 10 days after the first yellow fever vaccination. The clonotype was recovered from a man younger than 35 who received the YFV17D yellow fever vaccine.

The CDR3 is CSASLDRVPDGYTF. The CDR3 DNA reads as TGCAGTGCTAGCTTGGACAGGGTCCCGGATGGCTACACCTTC. The chain couples TRBV20-1 to TRBJ1-2, with 8 bases matching TRBD1. With V trimmed by 3 bases and J by 6 bases, 9 bases remained unmatched. Germline lookup yields CDR1 DFQATT and CDR2 SNEGSKA (reference sequence). CDR3 size: 14 residues.